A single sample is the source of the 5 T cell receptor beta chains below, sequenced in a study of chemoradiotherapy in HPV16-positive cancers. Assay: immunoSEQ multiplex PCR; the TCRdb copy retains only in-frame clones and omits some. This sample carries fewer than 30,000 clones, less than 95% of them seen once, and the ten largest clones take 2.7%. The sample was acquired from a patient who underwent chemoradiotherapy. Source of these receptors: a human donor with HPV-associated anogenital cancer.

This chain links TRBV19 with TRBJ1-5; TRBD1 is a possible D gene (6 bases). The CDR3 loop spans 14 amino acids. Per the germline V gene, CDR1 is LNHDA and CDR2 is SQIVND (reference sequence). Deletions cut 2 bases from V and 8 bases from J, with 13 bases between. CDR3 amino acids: CASSISGASEPQHF. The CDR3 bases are TGTGCCAGTAGTATATCAGGGGCTAGCGAGCCCCAGCATTTT.

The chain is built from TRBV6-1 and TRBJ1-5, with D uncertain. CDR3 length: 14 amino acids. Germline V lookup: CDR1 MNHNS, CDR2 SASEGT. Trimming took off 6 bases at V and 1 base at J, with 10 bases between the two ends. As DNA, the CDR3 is TGTGCCAGCAGGGTCGGCGGCAGCAATCAGCCCCAGCATTTT. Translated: CASRVGGSNQPQHF.

CDR3 nucleotides: TGTGCCAGCAGCTTAGCAGGGTCCGGGGAACGGGCAGATACGCAGTATTTT. Amino acids: CASSLAGSGERADTQYF. The chain links TRBV7-9 to TRBJ2-3, with D possibly TRBD2 on 5 matching bases. Germline CDR1 SEHNR, CDR2 FQNEAQ (reference sequence). The CDR3 spans 17 residues. The germline V and J ends were trimmed by 0 bases and 4 bases, with 17 bases remaining between them.

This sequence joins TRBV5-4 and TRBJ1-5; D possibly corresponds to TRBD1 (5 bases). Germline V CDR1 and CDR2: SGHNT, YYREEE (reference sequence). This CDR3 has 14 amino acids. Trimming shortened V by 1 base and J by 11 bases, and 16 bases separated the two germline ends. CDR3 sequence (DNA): TGTGCCAGCAGCTTGTGGGGGGAAAGAGAGACCCAGCATTTT. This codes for CASSLWGERETQHF.

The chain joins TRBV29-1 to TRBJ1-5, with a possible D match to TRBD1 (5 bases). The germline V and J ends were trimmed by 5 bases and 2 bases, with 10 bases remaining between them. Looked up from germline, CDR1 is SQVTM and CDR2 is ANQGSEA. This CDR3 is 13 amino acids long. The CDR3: CSVYQGGNQPQHF. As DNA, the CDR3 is TGCAGCGTTTACCAGGGCGGCAATCAGCCCCAGCATTTT.